Below are 2 T cell receptor beta chains sequenced from a single sample in a study of PD-1 blockade in mismatch repair-deficient tumors. Using immunoSEQ multiplex PCR, the repertoire was profiled, and TCRdb retains in-frame clones only, with some absent. The sample has about 18,000 clones; about 87% are singletons. The starting material was PBMCs, obtained 22 to 25 weeks after starting pembrolizumab. Source of these receptors: an adult with mismatch repair-deficient cancer.

The chain combines TRBV29-1 with TRBJ1-1; 8 bases align to TRBD1. CDR1 and CDR2 (germline): SQVTM, ANQGSEA. The CDR3 covers 13 residues. Trimming took 6 bases from V and 1 from J; bases not matched to a gene: 4. DNA for the CDR3: TGCAGCGTGACAGGGGTGGGGAACACTGAAGCTTTCTTT. Its protein is CSVTGVGNTEAFF. Full variable domain (missing parts from reference TRBV29-1 and TRBJ1-1): SAVISQKPSRDICQRGTSLTIQCQVDSQVTMMFWYRQQPGQSLTLIATANQGSEATYESGFVIDKFPISRPNLTFSTLTVSNMSPEDSSIYLCSVTGVGNTEAFFGQGTRLTVV.

This clone was recorded a few times. V and J are TRBV6-1 and TRBJ2-7, with TRBD2 identical over 12 bases. Germline V gene lookup returns CDR1 MNHNS and CDR2 SASEGT. The CDR3 loop spans 16 amino acids. The V gene end was trimmed by 1 base and the J gene end by 1 base; junction bases not matched to a gene: 2. The CDR3 loop is CASSEGTSGISYEQYF. The CDR3 region has the DNA TGTGCCAGCAGTGAAGGGACTAGCGGGATATCCTACGAGCAGTACTTC.